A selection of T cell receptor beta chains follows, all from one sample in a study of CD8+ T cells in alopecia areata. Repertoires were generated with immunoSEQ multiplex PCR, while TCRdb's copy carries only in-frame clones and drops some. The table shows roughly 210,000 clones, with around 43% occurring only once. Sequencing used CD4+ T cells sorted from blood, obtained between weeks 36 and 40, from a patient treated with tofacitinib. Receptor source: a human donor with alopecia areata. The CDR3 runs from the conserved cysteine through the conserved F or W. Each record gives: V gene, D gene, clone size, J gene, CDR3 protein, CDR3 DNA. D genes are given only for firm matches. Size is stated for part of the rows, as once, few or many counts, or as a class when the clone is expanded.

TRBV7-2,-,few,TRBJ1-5,CASSLVGGNQPQHF,TGTGCCAGCAGCTTAGTGGGGGGAAATCAGCCCCAGCATTTT
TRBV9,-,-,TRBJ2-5,CASSALSAETQYF,TGTGCCAGCAGCGCCCTTAGCGCTGAGACCCAGTACTTC
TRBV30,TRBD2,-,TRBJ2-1,CAWSVRLADNEQFF,TGTGCCTGGAGTGTTCGGCTAGCGGACAATGAGCAGTTCTTC
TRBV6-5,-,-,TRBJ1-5,CASRLQGAQPQHF,TGTGCCAGCAGGCTACAGGGTGCTCAGCCCCAGCATTTT
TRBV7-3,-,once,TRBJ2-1,CASSLEPRNEQFF,TGTGCCAGCAGCTTAGAGCCAAGAAATGAGCAGTTCTTC
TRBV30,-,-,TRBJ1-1,CAWSGPLVVNRAFF,TGTGCCTGGAGCGGGCCCTTAGTGGTTAACAGGGCTTTCTTT
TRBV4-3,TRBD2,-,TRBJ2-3,CASSKVFPSGRARDTQYF,TGCGCCAGCAGCAAAGTTTTTCCTAGCGGGAGGGCGCGTGATACGCAGTATTTT
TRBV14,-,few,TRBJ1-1,CASSQEAANTEAFF,TGTGCCAGCAGCCAAGAGGCTGCGAACACTGAAGCTTTCTTT
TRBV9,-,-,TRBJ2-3,CASSPIGSTGQYF,TGTGCCAGCAGCCCCATAGGTTCGACGGGGCAGTATTTT
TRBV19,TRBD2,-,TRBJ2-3,CASSAGRAHTDTQYF,TGTGCCAGTAGTGCCGGGAGGGCTCACACAGATACGCAGTATTTT
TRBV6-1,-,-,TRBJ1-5,CASRVRQAPNQPQHF,TGTGCCAGCAGGGTACGACAGGCTCCTAATCAGCCCCAGCATTTT
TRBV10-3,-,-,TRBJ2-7,CAISEGRDGYEQYF,TGTGCCATCAGTGAGGGGCGGGACGGCTACGAGCAGTACTTC
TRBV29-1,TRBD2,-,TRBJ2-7,CSVFGTSGASSYEQYF,TGCAGCGTTTTCGGGACTAGCGGGGCAAGCTCCTACGAGCAGTACTTC
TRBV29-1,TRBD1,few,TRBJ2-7,CSARDRGSEQYF,TGCAGCGCCAGAGACAGGGGGAGCGAGCAGTACTTC
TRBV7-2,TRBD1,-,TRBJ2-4,CASSLGQGIQYF,TGTGCCAGCAGCTTAGGACAGGGCATTCAGTACTTC
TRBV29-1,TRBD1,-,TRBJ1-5,CSVGQGSQPQHF,TGCAGCGTGGGACAGGGAAGCCAGCCCCAGCATTTT
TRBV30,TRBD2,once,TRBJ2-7,CAWSAIRLAGDLVYEQYF,TGTGCCTGGAGCGCCATAAGACTAGCGGGAGACCTGGTTTACGAGCAGTACTTC
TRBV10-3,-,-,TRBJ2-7,CAISLSSYEQYF,TGTGCCATCAGCCTGAGCTCCTACGAGCAGTACTTC
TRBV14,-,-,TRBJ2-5,CASSFRKEETQYF,TGTGCCAGCAGCTTCAGGAAAGAAGAGACCCAGTACTTC
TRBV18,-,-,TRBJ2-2,CASSPVLERTGELFF,TGTGCCAGCTCACCTGTCCTCGAGCGCACCGGGGAGCTGTTTTTT
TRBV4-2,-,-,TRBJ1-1,CASSRDSTEAFF,TGTGCCAGCAGCCGAGACTCGACTGAAGCTTTCTTT
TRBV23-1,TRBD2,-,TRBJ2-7,CASSQSGRAGSPGRSYEQYF,TGCGCCAGCAGTCAATCGGGAAGAGCGGGATCTCCGGGAAGGTCCTACGAGCAGTACTTC
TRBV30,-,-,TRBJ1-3,CALLGFPGVTIYF,TGTGCGCTGCTCGGATTCCCGGGCGTCACCATATATTTT
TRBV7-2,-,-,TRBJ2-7,CASSVRDSRAEQYF,TGTGCCAGCAGCGTAAGGGACTCCAGGGCCGAGCAGTACTTC
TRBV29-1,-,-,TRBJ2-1,CSVTLMEQFF,TGCAGCGTCACCCTGATGGAGCAGTTCTTC
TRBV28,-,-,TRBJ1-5,CASRVQPNQPQHF,TGTGCCAGCAGGGTTCAGCCCAATCAGCCCCAGCATTTT
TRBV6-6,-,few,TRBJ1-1,CASSYSQNTEAFF,TGTGCCAGCAGTTACTCCCAGAACACTGAAGCTTTCTTT
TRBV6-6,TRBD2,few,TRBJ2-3,CATSSSGSDTQYF,TGTGCCACCTCCTCTAGCGGTTCAGATACGCAGTATTTT
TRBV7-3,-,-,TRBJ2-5,CASSFGGGVTQYF,TGTGCCAGCAGCTTCGGCGGAGGTGTGACCCAGTACTTC
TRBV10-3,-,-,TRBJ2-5,CAISEGTGETQYF,TGTGCCATCAGTGAGGGTACGGGAGAGACCCAGTACTTC
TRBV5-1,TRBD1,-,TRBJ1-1,CASSLVVGQGANTEAFF,TGCGCCAGCAGCTTGGTGGTGGGACAGGGGGCGAACACTGAAGCTTTCTTT
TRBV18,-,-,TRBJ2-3,CASSPRTDSTDTQYF,TGTGCCAGCTCACCACGGACTGACAGCACAGATACGCAGTATTTT
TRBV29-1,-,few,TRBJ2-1,CSGYFARVYNEQFF,TGCAGCGGGTACTTTGCGAGAGTCTACAATGAGCAGTTCTTC
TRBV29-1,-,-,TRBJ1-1,CSVDSGSSEAFF,TGCAGCGTTGATTCGGGGTCGAGTGAAGCTTTCTTT
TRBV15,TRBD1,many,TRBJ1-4,CATSSPGQRNEKLFF,TGTGCCACCAGCAGCCCGGGACAGCGAAATGAAAAACTGTTTTTT
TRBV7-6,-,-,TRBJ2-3,CASSSAAGYTDTQYF,TGTGCCAGCAGCTCGGCGGCGGGGTACACAGATACGCAGTATTTT
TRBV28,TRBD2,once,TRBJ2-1,CASRPSGSYNEQFF,TGTGCCAGCAGGCCCAGCGGGAGCTACAATGAGCAGTTCTTC
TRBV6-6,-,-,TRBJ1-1,CASGESNTEAFF,TGTGCCAGCGGGGAGAGTAACACTGAAGCTTTCTTT
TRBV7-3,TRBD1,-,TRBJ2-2,CASTLQGTAGELFF,TGTGCCAGCACCCTACAGGGGACCGCCGGGGAGCTGTTTTTT
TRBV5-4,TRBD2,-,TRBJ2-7,CASSPRLAGGSMEQYF,TGTGCCAGCAGCCCCCGACTAGCGGGAGGGTCCATGGAGCAGTACTTC
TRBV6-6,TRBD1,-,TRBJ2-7,CASSPGTGVKYEQYF,TGTGCCAGCAGTCCCGGGACAGGGGTCAAGTACGAGCAGTACTTC
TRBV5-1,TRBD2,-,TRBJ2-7,CASSLSASGIYEQYF,TGCGCCAGCAGCTTGTCGGCTAGCGGGATTTACGAGCAGTACTTC
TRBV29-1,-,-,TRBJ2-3,CSVEEGGTDTQYF,TGCAGCGTTGAAGAGGGGGGAACTGATACGCAGTATTTT
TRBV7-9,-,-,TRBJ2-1,CASSRDFYNEQFF,TGTGCCAGCAGCCGGGACTTTTACAATGAGCAGTTCTTC
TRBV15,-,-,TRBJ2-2,CATSRLATTGELFF,TGTGCCACCAGCAGACTAGCAACCACCGGGGAGCTGTTTTTT
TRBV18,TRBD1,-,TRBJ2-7,CASSPPRGQGTHEQYF,TGTGCCAGCTCACCACCAAGGGGGCAGGGAACCCACGAGCAGTACTTC